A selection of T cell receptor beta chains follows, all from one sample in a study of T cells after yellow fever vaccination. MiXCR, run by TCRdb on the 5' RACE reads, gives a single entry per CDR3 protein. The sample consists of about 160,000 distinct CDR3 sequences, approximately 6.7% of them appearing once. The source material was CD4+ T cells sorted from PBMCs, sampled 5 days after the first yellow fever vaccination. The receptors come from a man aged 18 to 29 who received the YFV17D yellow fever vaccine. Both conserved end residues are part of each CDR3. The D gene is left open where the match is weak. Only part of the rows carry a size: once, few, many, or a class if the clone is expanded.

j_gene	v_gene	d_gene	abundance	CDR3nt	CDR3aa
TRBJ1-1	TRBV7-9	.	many	TGTGCCAGCAGTTATATTGGGATATCTGAAGCTTTCTTT	CASSYIGISEAFF
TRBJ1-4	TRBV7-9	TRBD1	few	TGTGCCAGCAGCCAGGGACAGCCTAATGAAAAACTGTTTTTT	CASSQGQPNEKLFF
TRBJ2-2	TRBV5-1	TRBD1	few	TGCGCCAGCAGCGAAAGGGACAGTAGCACCGGGGAGCTGTTTTTT	CASSERDSSTGELFF
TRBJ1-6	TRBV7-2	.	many	TGTGCCAGCAGCTTAGATTGGGACTCACCCCTCCACTTT	CASSLDWDSPLHF
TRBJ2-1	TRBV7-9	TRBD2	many	TGTGCCAGCAGCTTACGACTAGCGGGGACCAATGAGCAGTTCTTC	CASSLRLAGTNEQFF
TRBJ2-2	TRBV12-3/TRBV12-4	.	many	TGTGCCAGCAGGCCAGAGGCCGGGGAGCTGTTTTTT	CASRPEAGELFF
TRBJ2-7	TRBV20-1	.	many	TGCAGTGCTAGTTCGGACAGTTGGAGCTCCTACGAGCAGTACTTC	CSASSDSWSSYEQYF
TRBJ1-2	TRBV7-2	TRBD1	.	TGTGCCAGCAGCGTGGAACAGGGGGCGAACTATGGCTACACCTTC	CASSVEQGANYGYTF
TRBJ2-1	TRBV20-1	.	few	TGCAGTGCTAGCCCAGGGAATGAGCAGTTCTTC	CSASPGNEQFF
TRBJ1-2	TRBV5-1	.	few	TGCGCCAGCAGTTCCGATGGGCGTACCCTTATTGGCTACACCTTC	CASSSDGRTLIGYTF
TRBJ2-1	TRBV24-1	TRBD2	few	TGTGCCACCAGTCTAGCGGGGGGGCCTTACAATGAGCAGTTCTTC	CATSLAGGPYNEQFF
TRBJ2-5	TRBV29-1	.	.	TGCAGCGTGACCAGTTTTCGGGAGACCCAGTACTTC	CSVTSFRETQYF
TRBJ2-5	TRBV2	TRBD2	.	TGTGCCAGCAGGCGGGGGGAGGTAGAGACCCAGTACTTC	CASRRGEVETQYF
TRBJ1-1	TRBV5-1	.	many	TGCGCCAGCAGCTCACAGGGTTATCGGACTGAAGCTTTCTTT	CASSSQGYRTEAFF
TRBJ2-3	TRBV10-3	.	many	TGTGCCATCAGTGTCACGAGCTCCACAGATACGCAGTATTTT	CAISVTSSTDTQYF
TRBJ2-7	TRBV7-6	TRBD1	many	TGTGCCAGCAGCTTAGGATCTGGGACAGGGGGTTTCTACGAGCAGTACTTC	CASSLGSGTGGFYEQYF
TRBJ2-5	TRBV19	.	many	TGTGCCAGTAGTATTCGCACCTCGTGGGCCCAGTACTTC	CASSIRTSWAQYF
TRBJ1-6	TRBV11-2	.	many	TGTGCCAGCAGCCCCCGGGTTGGGAATTCACCCCTCCACTTT	CASSPRVGNSPLHF
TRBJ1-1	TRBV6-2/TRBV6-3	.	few	TGTGCCAGCAGTCACCCTGGACCGTTTAACACTGAAGCTTTCTTT	CASSHPGPFNTEAFF
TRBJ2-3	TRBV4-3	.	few	TGCGCCAGCAGCCAAGATCGATACTCGGCGGGGCAGTATTTT	CASSQDRYSAGQYF
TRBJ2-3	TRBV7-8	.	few	TGTGCCAGCTGGGGCCGGGGGCTCACAGATACGCAGTATTTT	CASWGRGLTDTQYF
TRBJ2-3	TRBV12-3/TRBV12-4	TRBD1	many	TGTGCCAGCAGTTTGGACAGGGCAGATACGCAGTATTTT	CASSLDRADTQYF
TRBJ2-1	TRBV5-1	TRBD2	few	TGCGCCAGCAGCTGGGGATTAGCGGGGCCAGACTACAATGAGCAGTTCTTC	CASSWGLAGPDYNEQFF
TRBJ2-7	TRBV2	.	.	TGTGCCAGCAGTGACGGCTCAGGTCGCTACGAGCAGTACTTC	CASSDGSGRYEQYF
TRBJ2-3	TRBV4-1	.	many	TGCGCCAGCAGTATGATCCACAGCACAGATACGCAGTATTTT	CASSMIHSTDTQYF